Listed here are 17 T cell receptor beta chains from one sample, sequenced in a study of T cell repertoires in cytomegalovirus infection. No antigen is known for these receptors. A single record per CDR3 protein comes from TCRdb applying MiXCR to the reads. The sample holds fewer than 200,000 distinct CDR3 sequences, about a fifth seen once. This specimen was CD8+ T cells from cultured PBMCs, taken from culture after CMV antigen stimulation. Source of these receptors: a human donor in good health (CMV status not recorded). Some clones in this sample may be carry-over from other donors' samples.

This clonotype has more than one count but fewer than ten. This sequence joins TRBV29-1 and TRBJ2-1; TRBD2 aligns across 7 bases. The germline gives CDR1 SQVTM, CDR2 ANQGSEA. V gave up 1 base and J gave up 2 bases; unmatched junction bases: 8. This CDR3 has 16 amino acids. CDR3 sequence (DNA): TGCAGCGTTGAAGGAGTTGGCGGGGGAACCTACAATGAGCAGTTCTTC. Encoded protein: CSVEGVGGGTYNEQFF.

This chain connects TRBV6-2 or TRBV6-3 to TRBJ2-3, with TRBD2 matching over 11 bases. This CDR3 has 17 amino acids. The trim removed 2 bases at V and 6 bases at J, leaving 10 bases unmatched. The V gene's germline CDR1 is MNHEY and CDR2 SVGEGT. CDR3 residues: CASSYLRLAGYPDTQYF. The CDR3 DNA reads TGTGCCAGCAGTTACCTCCGACTAGCGGGGTATCCGGATACGCAGTATTTT.

CDR3 DNA: TGTGCCAGTAACGTCCGGGACAGGGGGCGAGAGACCCAGTACTTC. Encoded protein: CASNVRDRGRETQYF. The rearrangement joins TRBV6-2 or TRBV6-3 to TRBJ2-5, with TRBD1 matching over 12 bases. Germline assignment: CDR1 MNHEY and CDR2 SVGEGT. J gave up 4 bases and V 9 bases, and 9 bases lay outside the gene matches. This CDR3 has 15 residues.

Note on this clonotype: Germline is not matched at one junction end, which may reflect a read error. The DNA for the CDR3 is TGTGCCAGCAGCTCACCGGGACAGGGGGCGTTGTTATATTTC. It specifies CASSSPGQGALLYF. The chain links TRBV7-3 to TRBJ1-2, with 12 bases lining up with TRBD1. From germline, CDR1 is SGHTA and CDR2 FQGTGA. This CDR3 spans 14 amino acids.

The rearrangement joins TRBV7-8 to TRBJ2-7; D is perhaps TRBD2 (5 bases). The CDR3 consists of 14 residues. V was clipped by 1 base and J by 5 bases, with 12 bases between them. Germline V gene sequence: CDR1 SGHVS, CDR2 FQNEAQ. The CDR3 nucleotides are TGTGCCAGCAGCTTAGACGGGGTATTAGACGAGCAGTACTTC. As protein: CASSLDGVLDEQYF. Full variable domain (remainder filled in from reference TRBV7-8 and TRBJ2-7): GAGVSQSPRYKVAKRGQDVALRCDPISGHVSLFWYQQALGQGPEFLTYFQNEAQLDKSGLPSDRFFAERPEGSVSTLKIQRTQQEDSAVYLCASSLDGVLDEQYFGPGTRLTVT.

The gene calls are TRBV11-1 and TRBJ2-7; no clear D gene. This CDR3 has 14 amino acids. Trimming shortened V by 5 bases and J by 4 bases, and 15 bases separated the two germline ends. Germline V gene lookup returns CDR1 SGHAT and CDR2 FQDESV (reference sequence). The CDR3: CASSPAEHPYEQYF. CDR3 nucleotide sequence: TGTGCCAGCAGCCCCGCAGAACATCCTTACGAGCAGTACTTC. Based on the CDR3 plus reference TRBV11-1 and TRBJ2-7, the full variable domain is EAEVAQSPRYKITEKSQAVAFWCDPISGHATLYWYRQILGQGPELLVQFQDESVVDDSQLPKDRFSAERLKGVDSTLKIQPAELGDSAMYLCASSPAEHPYEQYFGPGTRLTVT.

This clonotype came up a few times. The chain joins TRBV12-3 or TRBV12-4 to TRBJ2-5, with D possibly being TRBD1 (6 bases). V lost 3 bases to trimming and J lost 5 bases, with 10 bases between them. The CDR3 has 13 residues. CDR3: CASSLGAEETQYF. In nucleotides, the CDR3 is TGTGCCAGCAGTTTGGGGGCAGAGGAGACCCAGTACTTC.

CDR3 protein: CASSEPYSLSYEQYF. The CDR3 region has the DNA TGCGCCAGCAGTGAGCCCTATTCCCTTTCCTACGAGCAGTACTTC. V gene TRBV10-1 combines with J gene TRBJ2-7; D is unclear. Germline values: CDR1 WNHNN, CDR2 SYGVQD (reference sequence). The V gene lost 2 bases and the J gene lost 1 base, with 12 bases spanning the gap. The length of the CDR3 is 15 residues.

There are a few counts of this clonotype. The chain employs TRBV7-6 and TRBJ2-5; no clear D. CDR1 and CDR2 (germline): SGHVS, FNYEAQ. The CDR3 has 14 residues. Trimming pared 0 bases from V and 2 bases from J, leaving 7 bases between. CDR3 nucleotides: TGTGCCAGCAGCTTAGCATCTGGTCAAGAGACCCAGTACTTC. This gives the protein CASSLASGQETQYF.

V usage is TRBV11-2 and J usage is TRBJ1-2; no reliable D call. V gave up 4 bases and J gave up 3 bases, with 15 bases separating them. Germline CDR1 and CDR2: SGHAT and FQNNGV. CDR3 length: 15 amino acids. The CDR3 loop reads CASSSRGFGDYGYTF. In DNA form, the CDR3 reads TGTGCCAGCAGCTCCCGGGGTTTCGGGGACTATGGCTACACCTTC.

The chain employs TRBV2 and TRBJ2-1; 8 bases agree with TRBD2. The CDR3 totals 15 residues. J gave up 8 bases and V 8 bases, and 14 bases lay outside the gene matches. CDR1 and CDR2 from the germline V gene are SNHLY and FYNNEI. CDR3 loop: CASPGGGPNFHEQFF. Written as DNA, the CDR3 is TGTGCCAGCCCCGGGGGGGGCCCCAACTTCCATGAGCAGTTCTTC.

This chain connects TRBV7-9 to TRBJ1-1; no clear D. CDR3 length: 17 residues. Germline V gives CDR1 SEHNR, CDR2 FQNEAQ (reference sequence). V lost 4 bases, J lost 2 bases, and 20 bases lay in between. The CDR3 reads CASSSTTGLAINTEAFF. The DNA of the CDR3 is TGTGCCAGCAGCTCTACTACCGGGCTTGCGATAAACACTGAAGCTTTCTTT. The whole variable domain, remainder taken from reference TRBV7-9 and TRBJ1-1, is DTGVSQNPRHKITKRGQNVTFRCDPISEHNRLYWYRQTLGQGPEFLTYFQNEAQLEKSRLLSDRFSAERPKGSFSTLEIQRTEQGDSAMYLCASSSTTGLAINTEAFFGQGTRLTVV.

This clonotype was seen more than once but under ten times. The rearrangement links TRBV15 to TRBJ2-7; D is undetermined. The V end lost 5 bases, the J end lost 4 bases, and 15 bases lay between the germline ends. CDR3 length equals 14 residues. From germline, CDR1 is LNHNV and CDR2 YYDKDF (reference sequence). The CDR3 spells CATSWTDQSYEQYF. The CDR3 nucleotides read TGTGCCACCAGCTGGACGGATCAAAGTTACGAGCAGTACTTC.

The gene calls are TRBV4-3 and TRBJ2-3, with 11 bases identical to TRBD2. J gave up 4 bases and V 0 bases, and 3 bases lay outside the gene matches. The CDR3 has 16 amino acids. Germline V CDR1 and CDR2: LGHNA, YSLEER. Written as DNA, the CDR3 is TGCGCCAGCAGCCAAGATTTAGCGGGGGGGCCAGATACGCAGTATTTT. Its translation: CASSQDLAGGPDTQYF.

This clonotype occurred a few times. The rearrangement joins TRBV6-1 to TRBJ2-7; no clear D gene. The CDR3 covers 14 residues. V lost 6 bases and J 6 bases, leaving 18 bases between the germline ends. CDR1 is MNHNS, CDR2 SASEGT, per germline. CDR3 DNA sequence: TGTGCCAGCAGCCCTATAATGAGTTCAGGCGAGCAGTACTTC. Its translation is CASSPIMSSGEQYF.

This clonotype has only a few counts. V and J are TRBV2 and TRBJ1-5; the match to TRBD1 covers 7 bases. V shed 7 bases, J shed 4 bases, and the junction held 4 bases outside the gene matches. CDR1 SNHLY and CDR2 FYNNEI come from the germline V gene. The CDR3 length is 13 residues. This CDR3 is CASNGRGNQPQHF. The CDR3 DNA reads TGTGCCAGCAACGGCAGGGGGAATCAGCCCCAGCATTTT.

The table lists this clonotype with a few counts. The rearrangement joins TRBV7-9 to TRBJ1-1; the D is unclear. The germline V gene has CDR1 SEHNR and CDR2 FQNEAQ (reference sequence). Trimming stripped 3 bases from V and 0 bases from J, with 5 bases between. The CDR3 is 13 residues long. The CDR3 loop is CASSFPMNTEAFF. The DNA of the CDR3 is TGTGCCAGCAGCTTCCCGATGAACACTGAAGCTTTCTTT.